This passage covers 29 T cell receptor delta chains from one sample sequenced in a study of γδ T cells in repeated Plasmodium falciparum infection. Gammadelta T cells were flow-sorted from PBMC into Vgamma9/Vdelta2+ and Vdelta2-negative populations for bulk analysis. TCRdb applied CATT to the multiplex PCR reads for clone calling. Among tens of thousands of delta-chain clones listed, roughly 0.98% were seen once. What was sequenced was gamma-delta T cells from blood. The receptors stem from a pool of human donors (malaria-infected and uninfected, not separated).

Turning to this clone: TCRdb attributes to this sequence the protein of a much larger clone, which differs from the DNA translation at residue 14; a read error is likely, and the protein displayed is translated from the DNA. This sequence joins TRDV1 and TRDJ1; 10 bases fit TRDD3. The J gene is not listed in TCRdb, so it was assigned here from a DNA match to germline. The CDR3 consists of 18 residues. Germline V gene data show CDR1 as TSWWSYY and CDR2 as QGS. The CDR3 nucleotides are TGTGCTTACGCAAGTCCCCTGGGGGATAGCCGGTGCACCGGTAAACTCATCTTT. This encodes CAYASPLGDSRCTGKLIF.

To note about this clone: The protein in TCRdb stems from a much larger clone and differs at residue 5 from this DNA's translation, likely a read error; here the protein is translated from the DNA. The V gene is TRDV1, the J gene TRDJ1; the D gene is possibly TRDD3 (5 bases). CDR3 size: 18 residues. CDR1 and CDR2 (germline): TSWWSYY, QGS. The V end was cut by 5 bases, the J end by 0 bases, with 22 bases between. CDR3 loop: CALGQCFWERSYTDKLIF. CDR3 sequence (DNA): TGTGCTCTTGGGCAATGCTTCTGGGAGCGAAGCTACACCGATAAACTCATCTTT.

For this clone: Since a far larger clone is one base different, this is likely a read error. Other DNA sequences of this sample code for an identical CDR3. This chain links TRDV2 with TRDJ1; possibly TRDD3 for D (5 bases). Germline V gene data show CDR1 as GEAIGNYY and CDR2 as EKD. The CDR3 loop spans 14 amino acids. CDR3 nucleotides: TGTGCCTGTGACAGGTGGGGAAACACCGATAAACTAATCTTT. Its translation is CACDRWGNTDKLIF.

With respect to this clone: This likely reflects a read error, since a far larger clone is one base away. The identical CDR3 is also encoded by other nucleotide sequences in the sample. The chain's CDR3 is CALGEEEISLTDKLIF. In nucleotides, the CDR3 is TGTGCTCTTGGGGAAGAAGAAATCTCTCTTACCGATAAACTCATTTTT. V gene TRDV1 was called; the J gene was not; TRDD3, the D gene given by the table, was not confirmed from the DNA. This CDR3 comprises 16 residues. Looked up from germline, CDR1 is TSWWSYY and CDR2 is QGS.

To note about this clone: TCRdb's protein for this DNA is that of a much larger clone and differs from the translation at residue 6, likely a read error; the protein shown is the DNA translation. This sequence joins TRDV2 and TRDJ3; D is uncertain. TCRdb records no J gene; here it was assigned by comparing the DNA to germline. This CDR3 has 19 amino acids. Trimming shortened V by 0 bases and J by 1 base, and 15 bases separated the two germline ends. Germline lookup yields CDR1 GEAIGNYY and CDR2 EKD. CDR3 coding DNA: TGTGCCTGTGACACCATTGGGAAAGGAGAATCCTGGGACACCCGACAGATGTTTTTC. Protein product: CACDTIGKGESWDTRQMFF.

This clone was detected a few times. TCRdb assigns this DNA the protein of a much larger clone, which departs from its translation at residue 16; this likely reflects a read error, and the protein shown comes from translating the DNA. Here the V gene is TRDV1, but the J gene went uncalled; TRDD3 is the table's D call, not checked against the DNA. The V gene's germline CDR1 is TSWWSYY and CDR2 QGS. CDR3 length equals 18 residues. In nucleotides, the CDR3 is TGTGCTCTTGGGGAACTAACGGGTTCAGGATACGGAGCCGATAAACCCATCTTT. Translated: CALGELTGSGYGADKPIF.

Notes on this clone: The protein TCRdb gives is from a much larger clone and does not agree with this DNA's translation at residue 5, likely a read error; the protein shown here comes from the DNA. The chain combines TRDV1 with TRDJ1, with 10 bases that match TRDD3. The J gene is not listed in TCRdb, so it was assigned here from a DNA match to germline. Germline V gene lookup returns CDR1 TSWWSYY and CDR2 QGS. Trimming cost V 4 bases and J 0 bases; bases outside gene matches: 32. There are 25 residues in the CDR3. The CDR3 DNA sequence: TGTGCTCTTGGGGTACAGGCGCGCCTTCGGGACTGGGGGATCCAAAGGAGGGGGTACACCGATAAACTCATCTTT. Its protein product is CALGVQARLRDWGIQRRGYTDKLIF.

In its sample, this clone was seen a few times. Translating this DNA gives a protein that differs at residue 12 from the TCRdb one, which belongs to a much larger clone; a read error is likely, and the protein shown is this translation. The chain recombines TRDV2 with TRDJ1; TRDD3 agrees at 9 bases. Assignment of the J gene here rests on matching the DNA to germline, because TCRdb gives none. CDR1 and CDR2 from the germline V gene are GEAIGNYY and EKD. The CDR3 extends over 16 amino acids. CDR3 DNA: TGTGCCTGTGACCCTGGGGGATGGCTGTACACCAATAAACTCATCTTT. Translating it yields CACDPGGWLYTNKLIF.

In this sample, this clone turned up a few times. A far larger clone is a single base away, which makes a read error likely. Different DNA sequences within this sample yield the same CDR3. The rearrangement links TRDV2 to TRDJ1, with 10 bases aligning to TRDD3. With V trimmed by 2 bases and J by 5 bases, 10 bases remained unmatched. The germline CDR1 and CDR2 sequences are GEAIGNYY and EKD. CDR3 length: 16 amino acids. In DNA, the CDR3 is TGTGCCTGTGACATGCTCCTGGGGGGGATACGAGATAAACTCATCTTT. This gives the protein CACDMLLGGIRDKLIF.

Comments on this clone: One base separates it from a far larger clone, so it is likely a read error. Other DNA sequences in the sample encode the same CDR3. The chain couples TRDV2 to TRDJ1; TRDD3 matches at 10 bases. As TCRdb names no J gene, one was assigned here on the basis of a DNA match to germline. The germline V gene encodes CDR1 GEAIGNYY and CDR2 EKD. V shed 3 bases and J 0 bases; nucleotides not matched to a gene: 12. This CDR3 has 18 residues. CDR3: CACDPASLGDPHTDKLIF. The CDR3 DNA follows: TGTGCCTGTGACCCAGCATCACTGGGGGATCCCCACACCGATAAACTCATCTTT.

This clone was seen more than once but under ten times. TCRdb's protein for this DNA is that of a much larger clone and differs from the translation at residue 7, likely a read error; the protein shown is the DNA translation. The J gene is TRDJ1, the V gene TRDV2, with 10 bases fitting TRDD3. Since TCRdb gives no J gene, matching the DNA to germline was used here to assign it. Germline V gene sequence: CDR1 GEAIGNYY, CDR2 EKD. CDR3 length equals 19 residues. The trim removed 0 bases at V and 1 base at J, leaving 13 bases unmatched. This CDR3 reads CACDTVKGTGGFATDKLIF. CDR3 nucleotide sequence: TGTGCCTGTGACACCGTCAAGGGGACTGGGGGATTCGCCACCGATAAACTCATCTTT.

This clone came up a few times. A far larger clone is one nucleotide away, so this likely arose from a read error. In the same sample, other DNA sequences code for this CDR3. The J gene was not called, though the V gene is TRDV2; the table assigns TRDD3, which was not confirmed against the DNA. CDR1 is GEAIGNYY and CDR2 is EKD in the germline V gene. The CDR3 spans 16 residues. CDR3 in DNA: TGTGCCTGTGACACCGTTACTGGGGGATACGCCGATAAACTTATCTTT. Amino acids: CACDTVTGGYADKLIF.

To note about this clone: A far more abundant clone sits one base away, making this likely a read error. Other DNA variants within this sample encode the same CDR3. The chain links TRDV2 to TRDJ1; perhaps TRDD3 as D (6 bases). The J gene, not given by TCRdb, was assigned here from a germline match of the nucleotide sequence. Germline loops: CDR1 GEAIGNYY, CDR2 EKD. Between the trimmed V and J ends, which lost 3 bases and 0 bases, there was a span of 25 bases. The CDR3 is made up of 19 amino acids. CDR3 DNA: TGTGCCTGTGACTTTAACGGACCCGGGCCTGGGGAATACACCGATAAACTCATCTTT. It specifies CACDFNGPGPGEYTDKLIF.

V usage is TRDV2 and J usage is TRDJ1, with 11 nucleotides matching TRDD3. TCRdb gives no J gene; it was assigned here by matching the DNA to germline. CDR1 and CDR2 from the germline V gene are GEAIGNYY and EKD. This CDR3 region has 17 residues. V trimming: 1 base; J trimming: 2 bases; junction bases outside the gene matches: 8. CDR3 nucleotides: TGTGCCTGTGACACAATGGGGGATACGCGGCGGACCGATAAACTCATCTTT. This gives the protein CACDTMGDTRRTDKLIF.

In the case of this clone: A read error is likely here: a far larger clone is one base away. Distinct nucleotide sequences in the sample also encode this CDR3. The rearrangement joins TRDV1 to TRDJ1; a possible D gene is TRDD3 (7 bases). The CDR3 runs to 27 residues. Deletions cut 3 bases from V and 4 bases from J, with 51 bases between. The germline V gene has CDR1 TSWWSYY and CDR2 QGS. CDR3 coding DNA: TGTGCTCTTGGGGACACCACCTCCAACGATAGTACCTACCTCTTCTCCTACTGGGGTATGTTGGGCGATAAACTCATCTTT. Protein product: CALGDTTSNDSTYLFSYWGMLGDKLIF.

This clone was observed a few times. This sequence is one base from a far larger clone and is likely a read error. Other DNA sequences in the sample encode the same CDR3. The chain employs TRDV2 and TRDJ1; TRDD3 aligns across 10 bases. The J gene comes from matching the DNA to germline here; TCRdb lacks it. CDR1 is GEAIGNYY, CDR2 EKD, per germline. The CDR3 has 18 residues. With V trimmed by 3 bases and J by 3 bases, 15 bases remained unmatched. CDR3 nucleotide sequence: TGTGCCTGTGACCAACATTTTACTGGGGGATTCATGGCCGATAAACTCATCTTT. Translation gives CACDQHFTGGFMADKLIF.

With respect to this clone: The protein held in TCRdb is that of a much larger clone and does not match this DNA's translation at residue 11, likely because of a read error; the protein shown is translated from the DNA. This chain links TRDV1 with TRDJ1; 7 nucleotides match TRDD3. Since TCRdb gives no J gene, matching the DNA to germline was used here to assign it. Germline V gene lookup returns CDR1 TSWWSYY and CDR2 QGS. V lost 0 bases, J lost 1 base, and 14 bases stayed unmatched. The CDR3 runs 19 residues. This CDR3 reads CALGELPCWGGTLTDKLIF. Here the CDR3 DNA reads TGTGCTCTTGGGGAACTACCCTGCTGGGGGGGTACTCTCACCGATAAACTCATCTTT.

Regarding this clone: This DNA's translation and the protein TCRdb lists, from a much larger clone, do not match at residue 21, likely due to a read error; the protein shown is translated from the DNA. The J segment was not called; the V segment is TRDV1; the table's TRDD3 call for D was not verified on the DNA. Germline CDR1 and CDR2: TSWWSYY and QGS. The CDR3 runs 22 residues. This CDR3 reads CALGDRPSYGTRWGIQTDKLTF. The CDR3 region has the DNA TGTGCTCTTGGGGACAGGCCTTCCTACGGGACGAGGTGGGGGATACAGACCGATAAACTCACCTTT.

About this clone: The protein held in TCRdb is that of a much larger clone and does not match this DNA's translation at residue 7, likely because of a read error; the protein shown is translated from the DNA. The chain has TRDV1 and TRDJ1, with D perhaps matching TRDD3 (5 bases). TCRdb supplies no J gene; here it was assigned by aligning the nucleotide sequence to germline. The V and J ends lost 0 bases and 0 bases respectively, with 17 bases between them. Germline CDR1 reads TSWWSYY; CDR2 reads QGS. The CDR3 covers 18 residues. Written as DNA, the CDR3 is TGTGCTCTTGGGGAACTCGACGCCCCCTTGGGATACACCGATAAACTCATCTTT. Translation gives CALGELDAPLGYTDKLIF.

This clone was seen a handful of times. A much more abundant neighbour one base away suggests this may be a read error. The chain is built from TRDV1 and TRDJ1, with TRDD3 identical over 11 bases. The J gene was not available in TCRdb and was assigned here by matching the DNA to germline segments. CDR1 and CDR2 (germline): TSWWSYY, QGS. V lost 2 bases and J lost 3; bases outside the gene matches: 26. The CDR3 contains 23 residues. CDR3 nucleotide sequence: TGTGCTCTTGGGGAAAAGGAACCCTACTACGGGGAACTGGGGGATATGCAAGCCGATAAACTCATCTTT. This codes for CALGEKEPYYGELGDMQADKLIF.

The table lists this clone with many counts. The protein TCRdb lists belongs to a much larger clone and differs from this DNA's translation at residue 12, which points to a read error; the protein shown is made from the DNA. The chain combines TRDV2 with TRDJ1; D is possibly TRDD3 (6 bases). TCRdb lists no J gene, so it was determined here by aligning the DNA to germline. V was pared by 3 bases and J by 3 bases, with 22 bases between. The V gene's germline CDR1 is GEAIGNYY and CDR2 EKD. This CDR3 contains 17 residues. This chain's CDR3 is CACDPWGPGAYADKLIF. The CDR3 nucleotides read TGTGCCTGTGACCCCTGGGGCCCGGGGGCCTACGCCGATAAACTCATCTTT.

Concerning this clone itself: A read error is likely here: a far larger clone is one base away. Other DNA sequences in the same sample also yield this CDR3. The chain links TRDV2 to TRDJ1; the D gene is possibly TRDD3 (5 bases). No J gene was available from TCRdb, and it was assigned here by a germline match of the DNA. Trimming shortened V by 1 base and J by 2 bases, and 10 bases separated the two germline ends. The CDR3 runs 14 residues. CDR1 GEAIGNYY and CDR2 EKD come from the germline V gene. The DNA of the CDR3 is TGTGCCTGTGACACTTTGGGGTATACCGATAAACTCATCTTT. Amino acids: CACDTLGYTDKLIF.

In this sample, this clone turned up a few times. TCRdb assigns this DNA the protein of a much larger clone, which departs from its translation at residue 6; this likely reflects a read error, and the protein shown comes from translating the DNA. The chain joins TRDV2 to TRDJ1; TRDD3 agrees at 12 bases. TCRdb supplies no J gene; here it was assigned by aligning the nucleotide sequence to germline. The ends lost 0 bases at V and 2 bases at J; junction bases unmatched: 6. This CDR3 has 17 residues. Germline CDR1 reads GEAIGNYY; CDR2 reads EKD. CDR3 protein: CACDTSPGGYETDKLIF. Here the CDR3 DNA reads TGTGCCTGTGACACCAGCCCTGGGGGATACGAAACCGATAAACTCATCTTT.

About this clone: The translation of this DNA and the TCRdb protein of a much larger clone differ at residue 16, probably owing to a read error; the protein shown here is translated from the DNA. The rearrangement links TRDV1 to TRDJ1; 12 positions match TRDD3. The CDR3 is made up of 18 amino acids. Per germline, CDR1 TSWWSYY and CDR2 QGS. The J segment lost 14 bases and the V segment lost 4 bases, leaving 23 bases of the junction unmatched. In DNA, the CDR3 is TGTGCTCTTGGGGGCGTCTCGCACTGGGGGATACTTGGCGATAAAATAATCTTT. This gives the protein CALGGVSHWGILGDKIIF.

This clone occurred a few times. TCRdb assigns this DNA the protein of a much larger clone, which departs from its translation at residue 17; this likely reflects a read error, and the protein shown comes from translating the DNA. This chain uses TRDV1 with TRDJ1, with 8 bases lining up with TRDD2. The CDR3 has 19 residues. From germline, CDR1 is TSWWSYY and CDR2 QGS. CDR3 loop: CALGALHLPSETGTDKHIF. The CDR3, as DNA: TGTGCTCTTGGGGCCTTGCACCTTCCTAGTGAGACTGGGACCGATAAACACATCTTT.

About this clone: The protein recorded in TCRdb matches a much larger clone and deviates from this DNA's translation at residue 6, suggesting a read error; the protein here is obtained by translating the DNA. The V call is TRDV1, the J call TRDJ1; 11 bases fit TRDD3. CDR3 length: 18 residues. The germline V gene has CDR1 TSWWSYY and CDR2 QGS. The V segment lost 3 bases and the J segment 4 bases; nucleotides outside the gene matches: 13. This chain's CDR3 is CALGDDELGDSGNDKLIF. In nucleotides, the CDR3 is TGTGCTCTTGGGGACGACGAACTGGGGGATAGTGGAAACGATAAACTCATCTTT.

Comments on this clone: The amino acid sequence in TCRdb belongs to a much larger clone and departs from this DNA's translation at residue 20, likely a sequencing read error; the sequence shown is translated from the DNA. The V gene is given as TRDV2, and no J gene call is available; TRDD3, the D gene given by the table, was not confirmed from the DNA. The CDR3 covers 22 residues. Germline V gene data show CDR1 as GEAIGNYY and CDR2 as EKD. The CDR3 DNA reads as TGTGCCTGTGACACCGTCATCGCAAGGGGATACGAGAGCTCCTGGGACACCCGACAGGTGTTTTTC. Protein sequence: CACDTVIARGYESSWDTRQVFF.

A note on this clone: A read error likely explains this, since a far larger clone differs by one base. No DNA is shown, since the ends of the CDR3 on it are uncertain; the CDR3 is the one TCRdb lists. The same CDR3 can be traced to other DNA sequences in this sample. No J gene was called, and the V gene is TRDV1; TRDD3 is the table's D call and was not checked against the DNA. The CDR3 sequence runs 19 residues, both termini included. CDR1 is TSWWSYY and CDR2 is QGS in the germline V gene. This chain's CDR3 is CALGELTFGGPIEADKLIF.

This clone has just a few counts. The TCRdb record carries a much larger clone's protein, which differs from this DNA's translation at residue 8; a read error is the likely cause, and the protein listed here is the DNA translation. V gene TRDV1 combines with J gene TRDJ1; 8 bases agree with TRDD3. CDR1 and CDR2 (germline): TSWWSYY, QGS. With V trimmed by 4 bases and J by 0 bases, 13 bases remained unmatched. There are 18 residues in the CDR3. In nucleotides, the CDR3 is TGTGCTCTTGGGGGGTTCCTAGGGGGGATAAAGTACACCGATAAACTCATCTTT. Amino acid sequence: CALGGFLGGIKYTDKLIF.